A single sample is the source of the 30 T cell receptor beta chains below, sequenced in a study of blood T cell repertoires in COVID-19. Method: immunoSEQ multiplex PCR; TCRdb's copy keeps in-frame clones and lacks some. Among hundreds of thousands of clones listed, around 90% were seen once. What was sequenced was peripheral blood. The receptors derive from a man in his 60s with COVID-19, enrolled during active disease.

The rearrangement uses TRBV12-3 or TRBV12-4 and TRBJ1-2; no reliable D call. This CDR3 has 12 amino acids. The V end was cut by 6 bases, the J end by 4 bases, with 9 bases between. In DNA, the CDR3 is TGTGCCAGCAGCCCCCGGGTCTATGGCTACACCTTC. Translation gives CASSPRVYGYTF.

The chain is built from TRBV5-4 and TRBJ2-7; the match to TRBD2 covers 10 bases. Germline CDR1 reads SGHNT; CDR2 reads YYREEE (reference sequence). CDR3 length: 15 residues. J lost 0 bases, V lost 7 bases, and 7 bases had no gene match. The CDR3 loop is CASSSLAGPSYEQYF. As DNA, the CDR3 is TGTGCCAGCTCTTCACTAGCGGGACCCTCCTACGAGCAGTACTTC.

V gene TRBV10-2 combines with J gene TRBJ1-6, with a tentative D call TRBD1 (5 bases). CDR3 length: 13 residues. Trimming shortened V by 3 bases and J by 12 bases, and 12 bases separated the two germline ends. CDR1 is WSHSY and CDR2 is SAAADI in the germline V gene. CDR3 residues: CASSEWGGRPLHF. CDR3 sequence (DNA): TGCGCCAGCAGTGAATGGGGGGGGAGACCCCTCCACTTT.

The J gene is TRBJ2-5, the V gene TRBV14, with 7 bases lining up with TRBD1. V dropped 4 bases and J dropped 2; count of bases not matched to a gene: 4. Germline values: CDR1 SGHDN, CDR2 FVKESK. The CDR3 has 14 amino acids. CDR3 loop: CASSPRQGQETQYF. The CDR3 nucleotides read TGTGCCAGCAGCCCCCGACAGGGACAAGAGACCCAGTACTTC.

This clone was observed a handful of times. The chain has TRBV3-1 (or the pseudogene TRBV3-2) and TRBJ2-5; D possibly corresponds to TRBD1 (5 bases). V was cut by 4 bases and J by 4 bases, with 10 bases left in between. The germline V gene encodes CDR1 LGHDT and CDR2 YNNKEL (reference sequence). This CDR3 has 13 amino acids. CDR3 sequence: CASSLREVETQYF. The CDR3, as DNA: TGTGCCAGCAGCCTCAGGGAAGTAGAGACCCAGTACTTC.

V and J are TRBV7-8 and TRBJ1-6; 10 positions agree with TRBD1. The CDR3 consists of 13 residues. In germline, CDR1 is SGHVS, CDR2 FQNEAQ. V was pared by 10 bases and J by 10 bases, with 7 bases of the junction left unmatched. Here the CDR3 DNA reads TGTGCCACCCTCGGGACAGGGGCGTCACCCCTCCACTTT. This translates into CATLGTGASPLHF. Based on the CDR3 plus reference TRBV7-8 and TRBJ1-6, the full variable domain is GAGVSQSPRYKVAKRGQDVALRCDPISGHVSLFWYQQALGQGPEFLTYFQNEAQLDKSGLPSDRFFAERPEGSVSTLKIQRTQQEDSAVYLCATLGTGASPLHFGNGTRLTVT.

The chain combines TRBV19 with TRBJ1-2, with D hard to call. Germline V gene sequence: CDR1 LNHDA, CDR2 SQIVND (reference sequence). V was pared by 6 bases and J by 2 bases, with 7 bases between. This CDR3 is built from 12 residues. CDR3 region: CASRGGNYGYTF. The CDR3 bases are TGTGCCAGTAGGGGCGGGAACTATGGCTACACCTTC.

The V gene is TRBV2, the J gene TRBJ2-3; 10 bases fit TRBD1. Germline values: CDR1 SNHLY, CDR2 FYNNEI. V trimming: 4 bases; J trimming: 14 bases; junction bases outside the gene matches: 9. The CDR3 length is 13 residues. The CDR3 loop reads CASSVPGTGVPYF. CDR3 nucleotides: TGTGCCAGCAGTGTACCTGGGACAGGGGTTCCGTATTTT.

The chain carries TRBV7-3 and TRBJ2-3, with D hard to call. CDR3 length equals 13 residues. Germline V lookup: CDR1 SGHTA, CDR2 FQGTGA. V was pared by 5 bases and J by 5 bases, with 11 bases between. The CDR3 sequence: CASSPTGLDTQYF. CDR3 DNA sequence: TGTGCCAGCAGCCCAACCGGGTTAGATACGCAGTATTTT.

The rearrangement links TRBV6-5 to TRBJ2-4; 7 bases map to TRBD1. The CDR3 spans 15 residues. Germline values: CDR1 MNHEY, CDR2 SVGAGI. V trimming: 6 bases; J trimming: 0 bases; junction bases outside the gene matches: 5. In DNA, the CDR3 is TGTGCCAGCAGCGCTACAGGGGTAGCCAAAAACATTCAGTACTTC. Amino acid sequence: CASSATGVAKNIQYF.

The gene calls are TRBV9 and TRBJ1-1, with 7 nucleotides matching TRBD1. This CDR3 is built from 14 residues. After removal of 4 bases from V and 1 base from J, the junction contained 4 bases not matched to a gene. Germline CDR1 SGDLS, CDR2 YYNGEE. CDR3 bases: TGTGCCAGCAGCTTTACAGGGGAGAACACTGAAGCTTTCTTT. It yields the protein CASSFTGENTEAFF.

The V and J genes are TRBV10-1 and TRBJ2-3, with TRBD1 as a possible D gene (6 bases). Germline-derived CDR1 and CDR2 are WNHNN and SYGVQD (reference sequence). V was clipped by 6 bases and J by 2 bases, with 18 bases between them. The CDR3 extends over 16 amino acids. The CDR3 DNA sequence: TGCGCCAGCAGAGGGCAGTGGACAGAGGCCACAGATACGCAGTATTTT. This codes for CASRGQWTEATDTQYF.

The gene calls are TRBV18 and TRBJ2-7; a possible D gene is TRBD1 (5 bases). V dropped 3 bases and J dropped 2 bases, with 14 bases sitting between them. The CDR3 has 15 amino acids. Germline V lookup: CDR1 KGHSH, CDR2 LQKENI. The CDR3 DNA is TGTGCCAGCTCACCTGGAACAGGTGGGCCCTACGAGCAGTACTTC. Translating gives CASSPGTGGPYEQYF.

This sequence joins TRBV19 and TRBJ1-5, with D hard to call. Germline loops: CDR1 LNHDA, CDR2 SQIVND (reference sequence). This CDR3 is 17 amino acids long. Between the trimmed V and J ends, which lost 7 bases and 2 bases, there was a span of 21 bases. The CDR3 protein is CASTDMSEGIGNQPQHF. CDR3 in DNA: TGTGCCAGTACCGATATGTCGGAGGGAATAGGCAATCAGCCCCAGCATTTT.

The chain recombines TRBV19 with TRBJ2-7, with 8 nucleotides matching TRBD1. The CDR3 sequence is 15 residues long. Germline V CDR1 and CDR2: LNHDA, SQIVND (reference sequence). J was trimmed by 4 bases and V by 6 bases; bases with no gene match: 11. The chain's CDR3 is CASSPIRGLGYEQYF. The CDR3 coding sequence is TGTGCCAGTAGCCCAATCAGGGGGCTGGGTTACGAGCAGTACTTC.

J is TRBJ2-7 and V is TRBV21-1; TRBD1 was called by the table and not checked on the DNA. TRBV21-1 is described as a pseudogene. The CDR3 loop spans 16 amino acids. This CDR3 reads CASSKATGPVAYEQYF. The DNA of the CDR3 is TGTGCCAGCAGCAAAGCCACAGGGCCCGTTGCCTACGAGCAGTACTTC.

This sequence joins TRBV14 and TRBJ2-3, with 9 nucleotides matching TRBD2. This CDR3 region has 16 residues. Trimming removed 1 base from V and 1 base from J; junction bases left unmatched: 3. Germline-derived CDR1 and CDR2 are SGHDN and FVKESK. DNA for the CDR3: TGTGCCAGCAGCCAAGGAGCGGGGGGTCGCACAGATACGCAGTATTTT. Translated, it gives CASSQGAGGRTDTQYF. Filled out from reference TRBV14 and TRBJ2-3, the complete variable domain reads EAGVTQFPSHSVIEKGQTVTLRCDPISGHDNLYWYRRVMGKEIKFLLHFVKESKQDESGMPNNRFLAERTGGTYSTLKVQPAELEDSGVYFCASSQGAGGRTDTQYFGPGTRLTVL.

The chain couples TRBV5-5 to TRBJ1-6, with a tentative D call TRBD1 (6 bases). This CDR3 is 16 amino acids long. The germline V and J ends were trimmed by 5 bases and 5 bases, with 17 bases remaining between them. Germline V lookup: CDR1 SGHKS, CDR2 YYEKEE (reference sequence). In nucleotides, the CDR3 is TGTGCCAGCAGTTCCACAGGGACCCATAATAATTCACCCCTCCACTTT. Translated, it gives CASSSTGTHNNSPLHF. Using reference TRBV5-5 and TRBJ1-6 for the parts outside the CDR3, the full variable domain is DAGVTQSPTHLIKTRGQQVTLRCSPISGHKSVSWYQQVLGQGPQFIFQYYEKEERGRGNFPDRFSARQFPNYSSELNVNALLLGDSALYLCASSSTGTHNNSPLHFGNGTRLTVT.

CDR3 residues: CASSFGTGLNNEKLFF. The CDR3 nucleotides read TGTGCCAGCAGCTTCGGGACAGGGTTGAATAATGAAAAACTGTTTTTT. The chain couples TRBV5-8 to TRBJ1-4, with TRBD1 matching over 9 bases. Germline V gene data show CDR1 as SGHTS and CDR2 as YDEGEE. The CDR3 spans 16 residues. After removal of 2 bases from V and 4 bases from J, the junction contained 6 bases not matched to a gene.

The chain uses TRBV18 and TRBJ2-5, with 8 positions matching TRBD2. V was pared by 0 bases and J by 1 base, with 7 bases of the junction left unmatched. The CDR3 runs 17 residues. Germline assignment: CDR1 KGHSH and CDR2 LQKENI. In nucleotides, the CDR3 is TGTGCCAGCTCACCACCGGGTCTAGCGGGTGTCCAAGAGACCCAGTACTTC. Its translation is CASSPPGLAGVQETQYF. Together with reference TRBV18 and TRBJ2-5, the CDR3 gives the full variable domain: NAGVMQNPRHLVRRRGQEARLRCSPMKGHSHVYWYRQLPEEGLKFMVYLQKENIIDESGMPKERFSAEFPKEGPSILRIQQVVRGDSAAYFCASSPPGLAGVQETQYFGPGTRLLVL.

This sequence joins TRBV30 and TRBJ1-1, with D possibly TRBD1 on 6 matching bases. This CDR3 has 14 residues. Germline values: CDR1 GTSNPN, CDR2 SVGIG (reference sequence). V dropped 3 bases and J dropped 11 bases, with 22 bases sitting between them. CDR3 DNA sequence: TGTGCCTGGAGCTTCCCGACGAACAGGGTTCCGGCTTTCTTT. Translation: CAWSFPTNRVPAFF.

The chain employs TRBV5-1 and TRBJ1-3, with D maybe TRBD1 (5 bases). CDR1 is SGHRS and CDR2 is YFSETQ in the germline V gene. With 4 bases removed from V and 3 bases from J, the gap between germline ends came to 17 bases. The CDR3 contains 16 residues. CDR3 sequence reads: CASSLSEGTRGNTIYF. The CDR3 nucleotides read TGCGCCAGCAGCCTGTCGGAGGGGACCCGTGGAAACACCATATATTTT. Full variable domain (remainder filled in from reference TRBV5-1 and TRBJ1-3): KAGVTQTPRYLIKTRGQQVTLSCSPISGHRSVSWYQQTPGQGLQFLFEYFSETQRNKGNFPGRFSGRQFSNSRSEMNVSTLELGDSALYLCASSLSEGTRGNTIYFGEGSWLTVV.

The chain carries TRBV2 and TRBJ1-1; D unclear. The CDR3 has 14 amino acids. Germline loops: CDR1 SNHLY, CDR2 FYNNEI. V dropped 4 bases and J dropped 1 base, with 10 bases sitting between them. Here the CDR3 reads CASSVSYSNTEAFF. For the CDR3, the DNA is TGTGCCAGCAGTGTGTCCTATTCGAACACTGAAGCTTTCTTT.

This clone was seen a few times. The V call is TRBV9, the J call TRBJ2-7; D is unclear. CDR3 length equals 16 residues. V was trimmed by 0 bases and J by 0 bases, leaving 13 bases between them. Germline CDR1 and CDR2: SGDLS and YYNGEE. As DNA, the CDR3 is TGTGCCAGCAGCGTAGGTACTGGCCCTAGCTCCTACGAGCAGTACTTC. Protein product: CASSVGTGPSSYEQYF.

DNA of the CDR3: TGTGCCAGCTCACCGGGGACAGGTTCGCTCTCTGGAAACACCATATATTTT. The encoded protein is CASSPGTGSLSGNTIYF. The chain couples TRBV18 to TRBJ1-3; 8 positions agree with TRBD1. J was trimmed by 0 bases and V by 3 bases; bases with no gene match: 7. The CDR3 is 17 amino acids. Germline CDR1 is KGHSH and CDR2 is LQKENI.

This CDR3 is CASSYSRGRTGELFF. The CDR3, as DNA: TGTGCCAGCAGTTACTCGCGGGGGCGGACCGGGGAGCTGTTTTTT. The chain recombines TRBV6-5 with TRBJ2-2, with D possibly being TRBD2 (7 bases). CDR3 length: 15 amino acids. The V gene's germline CDR1 is MNHEY and CDR2 SVGAGI. Trimming cost V 0 bases and J 5 bases, with 10 bases left between them.

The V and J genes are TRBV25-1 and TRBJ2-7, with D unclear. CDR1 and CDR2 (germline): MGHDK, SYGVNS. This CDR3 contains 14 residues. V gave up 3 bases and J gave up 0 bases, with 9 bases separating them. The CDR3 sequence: CASSDAGFSYEQYF. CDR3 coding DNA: TGTGCCAGCAGTGACGCCGGGTTCTCCTACGAGCAGTACTTC.

The CDR3 DNA follows: TGTGCCACCAGGAAACAGGGGGCACGTAACTATGGCTACACCTTC. This sequence encodes CATRKQGARNYGYTF. This rearrangement joins TRBV15 to TRBJ1-2; 9 nucleotides line up with TRBD1. The CDR3 has 15 amino acids. J lost 1 base, V lost 6 bases, and 6 bases had no gene match. The V gene's germline CDR1 is LNHNV and CDR2 YYDKDF (reference sequence).

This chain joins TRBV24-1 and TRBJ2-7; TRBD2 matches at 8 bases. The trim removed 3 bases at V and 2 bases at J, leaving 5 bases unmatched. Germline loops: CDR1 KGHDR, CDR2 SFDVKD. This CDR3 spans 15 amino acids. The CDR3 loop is CATSDPLAGTYEQYF. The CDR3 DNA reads TGTGCCACCAGTGATCCCCTAGCGGGTACCTACGAGCAGTACTTC.

For the CDR3, the DNA is TGTGCCAGTACCCGCCAAGGCACAGGGCGTAGTAAGCAGTATTTT. Protein: CASTRQGTGRSKQYF. This sequence joins TRBV3-1 (or the pseudogene TRBV3-2) and TRBJ2-3; TRBD1 might be the D (6 bases). This CDR3 is 15 amino acids long. CDR1 is LGHDT, CDR2 YNNKEL, per germline (reference sequence). Trimming shortened V by 9 bases and J by 11 bases, and 27 bases separated the two germline ends.